This TCR beta chain emerged from a study of blood T cell repertoires in COVID-19 (dated by TCRdb to the early 2020s). Notes on the research overall: The collaborator samples originated in the United States, Italy and Spain and spanned the acute and convalescent phases of COVID-19. The prospective study material was composed of cDNA or gDNA derived from T cells, B-cell-depleted T cells, or PBMCs. The samples were drawn from two sources: the first 160 participants of the ongoing ImmuneRACE study, and 1,200 or so subjects contributed by 6 global collaborators. The repertoires were made available in a free public database intended to serve as a resource for research on the immune response to SARS-CoV-2. The sample metadata nearly always contained a de-identified subject ID, COVID-19 status, age in years and sex. Where available, HLA class I and class II types were obtained from metadata supplied by the sample provider rather than from assay-based typing. Subjects who had been exposed to COVID-19, were actively infected with it, or had recovered from it provided the deeply sampled blood TCRbeta repertoires that made up the dataset.

Each collaborating institution followed its own protocols to collect whole blood in K2EDTA tubes. Collaborator samples were shipped for TCRbeta analysis as frozen whole blood, isolated PBMCs, or DNA extracted from either sample type. The germline V gene encodes CDR1 LGHDT and CDR2 YNNKEL (reference sequence). V is clipped by 1 base and J by 3 bases, and the sequence between their germline boundaries is 4 bases long. The CDR3 spans 12 residues, from the cysteine through the phenylalanine. Only CDR3 DNA is held: 36 bases, read in frame from base 1. Study-level results and caveats: The amount of clinical and demographic metadata varied by source and participant and was provided uncurated.

Concerning this clone itself: Its cognate antigen has yet to be identified. The sample holds no much larger clone one base away, and base qualities are not on file.

TCRbeta CDR3 regions were amplified from genomic DNA by means of the immunoSEQ Assay, a bias-controlled multiplex PCR. As for the authors' bioinformatics: Nucleated cell counts per sample were estimated from amplification of reference gene primers within the assay. To quantify the absolute abundance of each unique TCRbeta CDR3 rearrangement, sequence reads were collapsed and filtered. For each sample, productive Simpson clonality was calculated as the square root of Simpson's diversity index across productive rearrangements. TCRdb provides this immuneACCESS table in a form limited to in-frame rearrangements. Some clones are lacking; in checked studies, under half of them reflect an unresolved V gene, and why the rest are absent is not known. D and trimming were read from the DNA, whereas the V and J calls and clone size are those reported in that table. Recorded for this sample are 50,000 or so clones; about 77% of them occurred a single time. The ten largest clones take up roughly a fifth of the sample.

This TCR was recovered from a human donor with active or convalescent COVID-19. The donor label of this sample is uncertain. Material: peripheral blood. The chain links TRBV3-1 (or the pseudogene TRBV3-2) with TRBJ2-7; the D gene cannot be resolved reliably. This receptor has the CDR3 CASSQVIYEQYF. The DNA reads TGTGCCAGCAGCCAAGTAATCTACGAGCAGTACTTC.